The 28 T cell receptor beta chains presented below share a single source sample, sequenced in a study of response to subunit inactivated influenza vaccine (dated by TCRdb to 2016 to 2018). The library was obtained by RT-PCR. The listed sequencing device is Illumina HiSeq 2500. TCRdb cleaned the public reads at Q25 with fastp, built clones with MiXCR and kept in-frame beta chains. Entries are consolidated by CDR3 protein sequence, retaining the most common genes and DNA. The sample table lists 450,000 to 600,000 distinct CDR3 sequences, approximately 16% of them with a count of one. The ten most abundant clones make up roughly 3.1% of the sample. This specimen was CD4+ T cells sorted from PBMCs, taken about 23 months after vaccination. Source of these receptors: a man between 45 and 75 years old who received an inactivated influenza vaccine. Donor details come from another sample of the same person, matched by shared clones.

This clonotype came up a few times. V and J are TRBV30 and TRBJ2-5; D is unclear. The CDR3 spans 12 residues. Germline V lookup: CDR1 GTSNPN, CDR2 SVGIG (reference sequence). The ends were cut back, 3 bases at V and 4 bases at J, with 9 bases in the middle. As DNA, the CDR3 is TGTGCCTGGAGCGCAGTCGGAGAGACCCAGTACTTC. This codes for CAWSAVGETQYF.

This clonotype has a count of ten or more. This chain uses TRBV12-3 or TRBV12-4 with TRBJ2-5; D perhaps matches TRBD1 (6 bases). V lost 5 bases to trimming and J lost 2 bases, with 12 bases between them. This CDR3 region has 14 residues. The CDR3 spells CASSPMDRQETQYF. CDR3 coding DNA: TGTGCCAGCAGTCCCATGGACAGACAAGAGACCCAGTACTTC.

The chain employs TRBV7-8 and TRBJ2-2, with TRBD2 identical over 12 bases. The CDR3 contains 16 residues. Germline CDR1 reads SGHVS; CDR2 reads FQNEAQ. V gave up 4 bases and J gave up 5 bases; unmatched junction bases: 5. The CDR3 loop reads CASSSRTSGTTGELFF. The CDR3 DNA is TGTGCCAGCAGCTCCCGGACTAGCGGGACTACCGGGGAGCTGTTTTTT.

Many counts were recorded for this clonotype. The V and J genes are TRBV12-3 or TRBV12-4 and TRBJ1-1, with D uncertain. V was trimmed by 6 bases and J by 0 bases, leaving 11 bases between them. This CDR3 has 14 residues. The CDR3 is CASRQWGMNTEAFF. The CDR3, as DNA: TGTGCCAGCAGGCAGTGGGGAATGAACACTGAAGCTTTCTTT.

This clonotype was detected a few times. The chain couples TRBV19 to TRBJ1-5, with D perhaps TRBD1 (6 bases). The CDR3 covers 14 residues. Germline CDR1 is LNHDA and CDR2 is SQIVND (reference sequence). The ends were cut back, 10 bases at V and 6 bases at J, with 19 bases in the middle. The CDR3, as DNA: TGTGCCACCCACGCAACAGGGATAGGTCAGCCCCAGCATTTT. Amino acids: CATHATGIGQPQHF.

V is TRBV28 and J is TRBJ2-3, with 15 bases aligning to TRBD2. CDR3 size: 17 residues. The V gene end was trimmed by 2 bases and the J gene end by 6 bases; junction bases not matched to a gene: 6. CDR1 is MDHEN and CDR2 is SYDVKM in the germline V gene. In DNA form, the CDR3 reads TGTGCCAGCAGTTTAGGCGGACTAGCGGGAGGGGCGGATACGCAGTATTTT. It is translated as CASSLGGLAGGADTQYF.

This clonotype was found many times. The V and J genes are TRBV6-1 and TRBJ2-3; TRBD1 agrees at 9 bases. Germline V gives CDR1 MNHNS, CDR2 SASEGT. V lost 6 bases, J lost 2 bases, and 9 bases stayed unmatched. The CDR3 spans 16 residues. The CDR3 is CASRLRGTGSTDTQYF. The CDR3 bases are TGTGCCAGCAGGCTCAGGGGGACAGGGTCCACAGATACGCAGTATTTT.

Ten or more counts support this clonotype. This chain uses TRBV6-2 or TRBV6-3 with TRBJ2-2, with D hard to call. In germline, CDR1 is MNHEY, CDR2 SVGEGT. Trimming pared 2 bases from V and 7 bases from J, leaving 11 bases between. The CDR3 is 14 amino acids. CDR3 in DNA: TGTGCCAGCAGTTACAGTCCCCGGGTCGGGGAGCTGTTTTTT. Its translation: CASSYSPRVGELFF.

The chain employs TRBV28 and TRBJ2-7, with D perhaps matching TRBD2 (5 bases). With 4 bases removed from V and 3 bases from J, the gap between germline ends came to 16 bases. Germline V gene data show CDR1 as MDHEN and CDR2 as SYDVKM. The CDR3 covers 15 residues. The CDR3, as DNA: TGTGCCAGCAGTTCTCTAGGACTCTCGCACTACGAGCAGTACTTC. This encodes CASSSLGLSHYEQYF.

The chain recombines TRBV6-2 or TRBV6-3 with TRBJ2-5; D not resolved. V lost 3 bases and J 6 bases, leaving 8 bases between the germline ends. CDR3 length: 12 amino acids. Per germline, CDR1 MNHEY and CDR2 SVGEGT. CDR3 residues: CASSYVAKTQYF. For the CDR3, the DNA is TGTGCCAGCAGTTATGTAGCTAAGACCCAGTACTTC.

This clonotype was found many times. This sequence joins TRBV12-3 or TRBV12-4 and TRBJ1-1, with a weak D call TRBD1 (6 bases). The V and J ends lost 10 bases and 7 bases respectively, with 13 bases between them. CDR3 length: 11 amino acids. In nucleotides, the CDR3 is TGTGCCACTGCTCTGACAGGTGAAGCTTTCTTT. Protein sequence: CATALTGEAFF.

This clonotype occurred many times. This rearrangement joins TRBV5-6 to TRBJ1-1; possibly TRBD1 for D (5 bases). The CDR3 extends over 12 amino acids. V lost 3 bases to trimming and J lost 9 bases, with 12 bases between them. Germline values: CDR1 SGHDT, CDR2 YYEEEE. The CDR3 region is CASSSDRRQAFF. The CDR3 DNA reads TGTGCCAGCAGCTCCGACAGAAGGCAAGCTTTCTTT.

This chain uses TRBV7-9 with TRBJ2-5; D remains ambiguous. V was cut by 0 bases and J by 9 bases, with 11 bases left in between. The CDR3 runs 13 residues. In germline, CDR1 is SEHNR, CDR2 FQNEAQ (reference sequence). CDR3 amino acids: CASSLAAGGAQYF. CDR3 bases: TGTGCCAGCAGCTTAGCCGCCGGTGGGGCCCAGTACTTC. The entire variable domain, with the rest obtained from reference TRBV7-9 and TRBJ2-5, is as follows: DTGVSQNPRHKITKRGQNVTFRCDPISEHNRLYWYRQTLGQGPEFLTYFQNEAQLEKSRLLSDRFSAERPKGSFSTLEIQRTEQGDSAMYLCASSLAAGGAQYFGPGTRLLVL.

At least ten counts were recorded for this clonotype. The chain combines TRBV20-1 with TRBJ1-4; no definite D call. CDR3 length equals 13 residues. The V end was cut by 0 bases, the J end by 12 bases, with 14 bases between. Germline V gives CDR1 DFQATT, CDR2 SNEGSKA (reference sequence). This chain's CDR3 is CSAREPGPVELFF. CDR3 in DNA: TGCAGTGCTAGAGAACCCGGACCAGTAGAACTGTTTTTT.

This clonotype was seen only a few times. V usage is TRBV20-1 and J usage is TRBJ2-7; the D is unclear. This CDR3 has 14 residues. The V and J ends lost 6 bases and 1 base respectively, with 16 bases between them. Germline V gene data show CDR1 as DFQATT and CDR2 as SNEGSKA (reference sequence). CDR3 nucleotides: TGCAGTGCCTCGAACCCCACCTCTTCCTACGAGCAGTACTTC. It encodes CSASNPTSSYEQYF.

This clonotype was observed at least ten times. The chain employs TRBV12-3 or TRBV12-4 and TRBJ2-7, with D tentatively TRBD2 (6 bases). V lost 3 bases to trimming and J lost 3 bases, with 9 bases between them. The CDR3 is 13 residues long. The CDR3: CASSLAGIYEQYF. Written as DNA, the CDR3 is TGTGCCAGCAGTTTGGCGGGGATCTACGAGCAGTACTTC.

In DNA, the CDR3 is TGCAGTGCTAGACCCGGACTAGCGAACAATGAGCAGTTCTTC. As protein: CSARPGLANNEQFF. The chain combines TRBV20-1 with TRBJ2-1; 9 positions match TRBD2. The CDR3 covers 14 residues. Germline V gene data show CDR1 as DFQATT and CDR2 as SNEGSKA (reference sequence). Trimming cost V 2 bases and J 5 bases; bases outside gene matches: 4.

The chain couples TRBV10-3 to TRBJ1-1; D gene unclear. The germline CDR1 and CDR2 sequences are ENHRY and SYGVKD. This CDR3 region has 15 residues. V lost 0 bases and J 1 base, leaving 9 bases between the germline ends. CDR3 loop: CAISESFTENTEAFF. CDR3 nucleotide sequence: TGTGCCATCAGTGAGTCGTTTACAGAGAACACTGAAGCTTTCTTT.

The chain combines TRBV5-1 with TRBJ2-3; 9 positions agree with TRBD1. Germline V gene data show CDR1 as SGHRS and CDR2 as YFSETQ. The CDR3 has 17 residues. Trimming cost V 0 bases and J 2 bases; bases outside gene matches: 7. CDR3 coding DNA: TGCGCCAGCAGCTTGGTGGGGACAGGGCAGTTCACAGATACGCAGTATTTT. Encoded protein: CASSLVGTGQFTDTQYF.

The J gene is TRBJ1-2, the V gene TRBV11-2; D possibly corresponds to TRBD1 (6 bases). The CDR3 runs to 18 residues. Germline lookup yields CDR1 SGHAT and CDR2 FQNNGV. V gave up 5 bases and J gave up 0 bases, with 22 bases separating them. This chain's CDR3 is CASSPGVSRFEANYGYTF. CDR3 coding DNA: TGTGCCAGCAGCCCAGGGGTTAGCCGGTTCGAAGCTAACTATGGCTACACCTTC. The full variable domain, completed using reference TRBV11-2 and TRBJ1-2, is EAGVAQSPRYKIIEKRQSVAFWCNPISGHATLYWYQQILGQGPKLLIQFQNNGVVDDSQLPKDRFSAERLKGVDSTLKIQPAKLEDSAVYLCASSPGVSRFEANYGYTFGSGTRLTVV.

The J gene is TRBJ2-5, the V gene TRBV10-3; 10 nucleotides match TRBD2. V lost 4 bases and J lost 4; bases outside the gene matches: 3. The CDR3 consists of 14 residues. Per germline, CDR1 ENHRY and CDR2 SYGVKD. Written as DNA, the CDR3 is TGTGCCATCAGTGGGACTAGCGGTCGAGAGACCCAGTACTTC. Its translation is CAISGTSGRETQYF.

This clonotype occurred a few times. The chain combines TRBV11-2 with TRBJ2-7; 9 bases fit TRBD1. The CDR3 covers 15 residues. Germline values: CDR1 SGHAT, CDR2 FQNNGV. V shed 1 base and J 3 bases; nucleotides not matched to a gene: 4. CDR3 residues: CASSLGGQGYYEQYF. The CDR3 DNA sequence: TGTGCCAGCAGCTTAGGGGGACAGGGCTACTACGAGCAGTACTTC.

This clonotype has ten or more counts. CDR3 nucleotide sequence: TGTGCCAGCAGTTACGGGGACAGCAGCCTCTCCTACGAGCAGTACTTC. It codes for CASSYGDSSLSYEQYF. The V and J genes are TRBV6-2 or TRBV6-3 and TRBJ2-7; 7 nucleotides match TRBD1. CDR1 MNHEY and CDR2 SVGEGT come from the germline V gene. The CDR3 loop spans 16 amino acids. The V and J ends lost 2 bases and 0 bases, in that order; junction bases with no gene match: 7.

This chain uses TRBV12-3 or TRBV12-4 with TRBJ1-1, with no clear D. The CDR3 is 14 residues long. Between the trimmed V and J ends, which lost 6 bases and 0 bases, there was a span of 11 bases. The CDR3 DNA is TGTGCCAGCAGGCAGTTGCGAGTGAACACTGAAGCTTTCTTT. Translation: CASRQLRVNTEAFF.

This clonotype appeared a few times. The V and J genes are TRBV6-2 or TRBV6-3 and TRBJ2-7; D gene ambiguous. Germline V CDR1 and CDR2: MNHEY, SVGEGT. The CDR3 has 13 amino acids. V lost 7 bases and J lost 4, with 14 bases in between. The CDR3 reads CASTDGTPYEQYF. CDR3 coding DNA: TGTGCCAGCACCGACGGTACACCATACGAGCAGTACTTC.

This clonotype was seen a few times. The conserved phenylalanine or tryptophan is not found at the CDR3 terminus, so this likely reflects a read error. The chain uses TRBV19 and TRBJ2-1, with D possibly called TRBD1 or TRBD2 (5 bases each). Germline-derived CDR1 and CDR2 are LNHDA and SQIVND (reference sequence). This CDR3 has 15 amino acids. Between the trimmed V and J ends, which lost 5 bases and 7 bases, there was a span of 18 bases. The CDR3 DNA reads TGTGCCAGTAGTGGGATCCTGGGGGACGGTAATGAGCAGTTCCTC. Translation gives CASSGILGDGNEQFL.

This clonotype was observed a handful of times. The gene calls are TRBV5-5 and TRBJ2-5; no clear D gene. The germline V gene encodes CDR1 SGHKS and CDR2 YYEKEE (reference sequence). Trimming removed 4 bases from V and 5 bases from J, with 21 bases in between. The CDR3 spans 16 residues. The DNA of the CDR3 is TGTGCCAGCAGCAGCTTTCAAGCTGGCCGTCGTGAGACCCAGTACTTC. It translates to CASSSFQAGRRETQYF. Looking up the rest from reference TRBV5-5 and TRBJ2-5 gives the full variable domain: DAGVTQSPTHLIKTRGQQVTLRCSPISGHKSVSWYQQVLGQGPQFIFQYYEKEERGRGNFPDRFSARQFPNYSSELNVNALLLGDSALYLCASSSFQAGRRETQYFGPGTRLLVL.

This clonotype was detected ten times or more. The chain links TRBV12-3 or TRBV12-4 to TRBJ1-3; no clear D gene. V lost 2 bases, J lost 0 bases, and 5 bases lay in between. There are 14 residues in the CDR3. CDR3 coding DNA: TGTGCCAGCAGTTTATCACCCTCTGGAAACACCATATATTTT. It is translated as CASSLSPSGNTIYF.